This T cell receptor (beta chain) was identified in a study of chemoradiotherapy in HPV16-positive cancers. Samples were taken several times over chemoradiotherapy. The CDR3 runs to 15 residues. The V gene lost 4 bases and the J gene lost 0 bases, with 13 bases spanning the gap. In germline, CDR1 is GTSNPN, CDR2 SVGIG (reference sequence). Produced via immunoSEQ multiplex PCR; TCRdb's table is partial and in-frame only. The sample consists of about 3,300 clones, around 66% of them appearing once. Sampling was performed from a patient who underwent chemoradiotherapy. The chain has TRBV30 and TRBJ1-3; D remains ambiguous. This clonotype originated in a human donor with HPV-associated anogenital cancer. The CDR3 spells CAWTRDGSSGNTIYF. DNA for the CDR3: TGTGCCTGGACTAGAGACGGGAGCTCTGGAAACACCATATATTTT.